Following are 29 T cell receptor beta chains from one sample sequenced in a study of shared T cell receptors in the human thymus. Generated by immunoSEQ multiplex PCR, the TCRdb table keeps only in-frame clones and is missing some. Here the sample spans 500,000 to 550,000 clones, approximately 80% being singletons. The sample also formed part of further work on human thymus T cells.

The sequenced sample consisted of thymocytes. The receptors originated from a boy in the first two years of life with a congenital heart defect.

The J gene is TRBJ2-7, the V gene TRBV18; 10 nucleotides line up with TRBD1. Germline CDR1 and CDR2: KGHSH and LQKENI. The CDR3 totals 15 residues. V dropped 6 bases and J dropped 3; count of bases not matched to a gene: 8. In DNA, the CDR3 is TGTGCCAGCTCCCATAGGGACAGGGGTTTCTACGAGCAGTACTTC. Protein product: CASSHRDRGFYEQYF.

The chain combines TRBV27 with TRBJ2-7; possibly TRBD2 for D (6 bases). The CDR3 is 13 amino acids. Trimming shortened V by 3 bases and J by 5 bases, and 11 bases separated the two germline ends. Germline-derived CDR1 and CDR2 are MNHEY and SMNVEV (reference sequence). The CDR3 DNA is TGTGCCAGCAGTTTGGAGGGAACCCACGAGCAGTACTTC. It is translated as CASSLEGTHEQYF.

J is TRBJ1-3 and V is TRBV11-2, with TRBD1 matching 10 bases. Losses at the gene ends were 8 bases for V and 1 base for J; bases not matched to a gene: 17. This CDR3 spans 19 amino acids. Germline V lookup: CDR1 SGHAT, CDR2 FQNNGV. This CDR3 reads CASGPTGGYTLPSGNTIYF. In DNA, the CDR3 is TGTGCCAGCGGCCCGACAGGGGGCTATACCTTGCCTTCTGGAAACACCATATATTTT. Full variable domain (missing parts from reference TRBV11-2 and TRBJ1-3): EAGVAQSPRYKIIEKRQSVAFWCNPISGHATLYWYQQILGQGPKLLIQFQNNGVVDDSQLPKDRFSAERLKGVDSTLKIQPAKLEDSAVYLCASGPTGGYTLPSGNTIYFGEGSWLTVV.

The chain combines TRBV4-3 with TRBJ2-1, with no clear D. The germline gives CDR1 LGHNA, CDR2 YSLEER. There are 13 residues in the CDR3. V dropped 1 base and J dropped 3 bases, with 4 bases sitting between them. CDR3 residues: CASSQGSYNEQFF. The CDR3 nucleotides are TGCGCCAGCAGCCAAGGGAGCTACAATGAGCAGTTCTTC.

The V gene is TRBV25-1, the J gene TRBJ2-5; TRBD2 might be the D (5 bases). Germline V CDR1 and CDR2: MGHDK, SYGVNS. V was cut by 4 bases and J by 5 bases, with 8 bases left in between. The CDR3 is 12 amino acids. CDR3 bases: TGTGCCAGCAGTGGGGAGCAGGAGACCCAGTACTTC. It codes for CASSGEQETQYF.

This clone was detected a few times. This chain joins TRBV5-5 and TRBJ1-4; 10 nucleotides line up with TRBD1. This CDR3 is 15 amino acids long. In germline, CDR1 is SGHKS, CDR2 YYEKEE (reference sequence). Trimming removed 3 bases from V and 8 bases from J; junction bases left unmatched: 7. CDR3 nucleotides: TGTGCCAGCAGCTGGGGGACAGGGGTAAAAGAAAAACTGTTTTTT. Its translation is CASSWGTGVKEKLFF.

This clone has just a few counts. The chain couples TRBV29-1 to TRBJ1-1; a possible D gene is TRBD1 (6 bases). The length of the CDR3 is 13 residues. The germline V gene has CDR1 SQVTM and CDR2 ANQGSEA. V lost 4 bases to trimming and J lost 7 bases, with 16 bases between them. The DNA of the CDR3 is TGCAGCGTTGCAGCGAATAACAGGGATGAAGCTTTCTTT. Translation gives CSVAANNRDEAFF. The whole variable domain, remainder taken from reference TRBV29-1 and TRBJ1-1, is SAVISQKPSRDICQRGTSLTIQCQVDSQVTMMFWYRQQPGQSLTLIATANQGSEATYESGFVIDKFPISRPNLTFSTLTVSNMSPEDSSIYLCSVAANNRDEAFFGQGTRLTVV.

The chain carries TRBV7-9 and TRBJ2-1, with D perhaps TRBD2 (6 bases). The V end lost 2 bases, the J end lost 7 bases, and 9 bases lay between the germline ends. The CDR3 spans 13 residues. In germline, CDR1 is SEHNR, CDR2 FQNEAQ (reference sequence). CDR3 region: CASSLLARNEQFF. CDR3 DNA sequence: TGTGCCAGCAGCTTACTAGCGAGGAATGAGCAGTTCTTC. Together with reference TRBV7-9 and TRBJ2-1, the CDR3 gives the full variable domain: DTGVSQNPRHKITKRGQNVTFRCDPISEHNRLYWYRQTLGQGPEFLTYFQNEAQLEKSRLLSDRFSAERPKGSFSTLEIQRTEQGDSAMYLCASSLLARNEQFFGPGTRLTVL.

The rearrangement links TRBV5-1 to TRBJ2-5; 8 bases map to TRBD2. Germline CDR1 reads SGHRS; CDR2 reads YFSETQ. The CDR3 runs to 15 residues. Trimming took 4 bases from V and 5 from J; bases not matched to a gene: 10. DNA of the CDR3: TGCGCCAGCAGCCCGATTCGGAGCGGGAGTGAGACCCAGTACTTC. It yields the protein CASSPIRSGSETQYF.

The rearrangement joins TRBV19 to TRBJ1-2, with 10 bases aligning to TRBD1. The trim removed 5 bases at V and 6 bases at J, leaving 21 bases unmatched. The CDR3 is 19 amino acids. CDR1 and CDR2 from the germline V gene are LNHDA and SQIVND (reference sequence). Written as DNA, the CDR3 is TGTGCCAGTAGTGACCCGGGGACAGGGGATGATTTAAGTCTAGATGGCTACACCTTC. It yields the protein CASSDPGTGDDLSLDGYTF.

The genes are TRBV4-1 and TRBJ2-1, with TRBD2 identical over 7 bases. CDR3 length: 17 residues. Germline CDR1 reads MGHRA; CDR2 reads YSYEKL. J was trimmed by 7 bases and V by 0 bases; bases with no gene match: 12. CDR3 coding DNA: TGCGCCAGCAGCCAAGATGAGTCGGCGGGAGAGGTGAATGAGCAGTTCTTC. Its protein product is CASSQDESAGEVNEQFF.

The rearrangement links TRBV14 to TRBJ1-1, with TRBD1 matching 9 bases. From germline, CDR1 is SGHDN and CDR2 FVKESK. The CDR3 covers 12 residues. V was clipped by 6 bases and J by 9 bases; unmatched bases: 5. CDR3: CASRLGTGQAFF. CDR3 DNA: TGTGCCAGCAGACTCGGGACAGGGCAAGCTTTCTTT.

This CDR3 is CASLQGITYEQYF. The DNA for the CDR3 is TGTGCCAGCCTCCAGGGGATAACCTACGAGCAGTACTTC. The V call is TRBV6-1, the J call TRBJ2-7; perhaps TRBD1 as D (6 bases). The CDR3 length is 13 residues. V was shortened by 8 bases and J by 2 bases, with 13 bases between the two germline ends. Per germline, CDR1 MNHNS and CDR2 SASEGT.

The gene calls are TRBV19 and TRBJ2-2, with D hard to call. The CDR3 has 14 amino acids. From germline, CDR1 is LNHDA and CDR2 SQIVND (reference sequence). Trimming took 5 bases from V and 4 from J, leaving 11 bases between them. The CDR3 is CASSPRGTTGELFF. In DNA, the CDR3 is TGTGCCAGTAGTCCTCGAGGTACCACCGGGGAGCTGTTTTTT.

This clone was recorded a few times. The V gene is TRBV4-3, the J gene TRBJ1-3; D is ambiguous. CDR3 length: 14 residues. Deletions cut 3 bases from V and 1 base from J, with 7 bases between. Germline CDR1 is LGHNA and CDR2 is YSLEER. The CDR3 here is CASSQAGSGNTIYF. The CDR3 nucleotides read TGCGCCAGCAGCCAGGCGGGATCTGGAAACACCATATATTTT.

The V call is TRBV5-1, the J call TRBJ2-2; 8 nucleotides match TRBD1. Germline CDR1 and CDR2: SGHRS and YFSETQ. The CDR3 spans 16 residues. J gave up 4 bases and V 4 bases, and 9 bases lay outside the gene matches. CDR3 nucleotide sequence: TGCGCCAGCAGCCCAATGGACAGGGCGAGCACCGGGGAGCTGTTTTTT. It encodes CASSPMDRASTGELFF.

The chain employs TRBV15 and TRBJ2-5; tentative D call: TRBD1 (7 bases). V was clipped by 5 bases and J by 4 bases, with 20 bases between them. This CDR3 has 16 residues. Germline CDR1 reads LNHNV; CDR2 reads YYDKDF (reference sequence). CDR3 coding DNA: TGTGCCACCAGCTGGGGGCACAGGGGAGCGGGAGAGACCCAGTACTTC. Its translation is CATSWGHRGAGETQYF.

This rearrangement joins TRBV6-4 to TRBJ1-5; perhaps TRBD1 as D (5 bases). The germline V gene encodes CDR1 MRHNA and CDR2 SNTAGT. The ends were cut back, 3 bases at V and 5 bases at J, with 8 bases in the middle. This CDR3 has 13 residues. CDR3 amino acids: CASSEGGDQPQHF. As DNA, the CDR3 is TGTGCCAGCAGTGAGGGGGGGGATCAGCCCCAGCATTTT.

This clone was detected only once. This chain connects TRBV7-2 to TRBJ2-7; D is perhaps TRBD2 (5 bases). The CDR3 covers 16 residues. Germline loops: CDR1 SGHTA, CDR2 FQGNSA. V lost 3 bases and J lost 3, with 18 bases in between. The CDR3 protein is CASSFNVAGSGYEQYF. The CDR3 nucleotides read TGTGCCAGCAGCTTTAATGTGGCCGGAAGCGGCTACGAGCAGTACTTC.

The chain carries TRBV5-1 and TRBJ2-5, with D possibly being TRBD1 (6 bases). CDR3 length: 15 amino acids. V dropped 4 bases and J dropped 0 bases, with 13 bases sitting between them. Germline CDR1 reads SGHRS; CDR2 reads YFSETQ. CDR3 in amino acids: CASSGADSNQETQYF. In DNA form, the CDR3 reads TGCGCCAGCAGCGGGGCGGACAGCAACCAAGAGACCCAGTACTTC.

The CDR3 is CAWSVHYYNEQFF. The CDR3 bases are TGTGCCTGGAGTGTCCACTATTACAATGAGCAGTTCTTC. The rearrangement links TRBV30 to TRBJ2-1; the D is unclear. V was clipped by 0 bases and J by 4 bases, with 7 bases between them. Germline CDR1 and CDR2: GTSNPN and SVGIG (reference sequence). The CDR3 sequence is 13 residues long. Supplemented by reference TRBV30 and TRBJ2-1, the full variable domain reads SQTIHQWPATLVQPVGSPLSLECTVEGTSNPNLYWYRQAAGRGLQLLFYSVGIGQISSEVPQNLSASRPQDRQFILSSKKLLLSDSGFYLCAWSVHYYNEQFFGPGTRLTVL.

The chain couples TRBV6-5 to TRBJ1-1; possible D gene TRBD1, 6 bases. Germline V lookup: CDR1 MNHEY, CDR2 SVGAGI. The V gene lost 6 bases and the J gene lost 5 bases, with 19 bases spanning the gap. The CDR3 runs to 15 residues. The DNA for the CDR3 is TGTGCCAGCAGCCTAATACAGGGAGTCCGGACTGAAGCTTTCTTT. Translated: CASSLIQGVRTEAFF.

This chain uses TRBV11-3 with TRBJ2-7; tentatively, D is TRBD1 (6 bases). V gave up 2 bases and J gave up 1 base, with 15 bases separating them. The CDR3 has 16 residues. Germline CDR1 SGHNT, CDR2 YENEEA. The CDR3 loop reads CASSLRTRGKSYEQYF. Here the CDR3 DNA reads TGTGCCAGCAGCTTAAGGACCAGGGGCAAGTCCTACGAGCAGTACTTC.

The genes are TRBV14 and TRBJ1-1; D is possibly TRBD1 (5 bases). The CDR3 has 18 amino acids. Trimming pared 0 bases from V and 0 bases from J, leaving 17 bases between. Germline assignment: CDR1 SGHDN and CDR2 FVKESK. CDR3 DNA sequence: TGTGCCAGCAGCCAAGATTTTGGTAGGGGTCGAATGAACACTGAAGCTTTCTTT. This encodes CASSQDFGRGRMNTEAFF.

This chain connects TRBV4-3 to TRBJ2-1; 9 nucleotides agree with TRBD2. The CDR3 contains 22 residues. Germline CDR1 LGHNA, CDR2 YSLEER. Losses at the gene ends were 6 bases for V and 1 base for J; bases not matched to a gene: 25. In DNA, the CDR3 is TGCGCCAGCAGTTTCCGACCTACAGGGGCGAGAGCGGGAGGAGGGTCCTACAATGAGCAGTTCTTC. Residues: CASSFRPTGARAGGGSYNEQFF.

The V and J genes are TRBV19 and TRBJ2-7; D gene uncertain. V was clipped by 6 bases and J by 0 bases, with 15 bases between them. Germline V lookup: CDR1 LNHDA, CDR2 SQIVND (reference sequence). The CDR3 consists of 15 residues. The CDR3, as DNA: TGTGCCAGTAGCAAGAGGCCGGTCGGCTCCTACGAGCAGTACTTC. Its translation is CASSKRPVGSYEQYF.

The chain combines TRBV19 with TRBJ1-4; 7 bases map to TRBD1. With V trimmed by 6 bases and J by 0 bases, 4 bases remained unmatched. The CDR3 consists of 15 residues. Germline V lookup: CDR1 LNHDA, CDR2 SQIVND (reference sequence). The CDR3 DNA sequence: TGTGCCAGTAGCGCCGACAGGGCAACTAATGAAAAACTGTTTTTT. It encodes CASSADRATNEKLFF.

The genes are TRBV5-6 and TRBJ1-3; no firm D call. The CDR3 runs 17 residues. The V and J ends lost 1 base and 2 bases respectively, with 16 bases between them. Germline loops: CDR1 SGHDT, CDR2 YYEEEE. The CDR3 reads CASSLLAAALTGNTIYF. CDR3 nucleotides: TGTGCCAGCAGCTTGTTGGCGGCAGCTCTGACTGGAAACACCATATATTTT.

The CDR3: CASSFGPGEWGYTF. CDR3 coding DNA: TGTGCCAGCAGCTTTGGACCCGGGGAGTGGGGCTACACCTTC. The chain carries TRBV5-4 and TRBJ1-2, with D unresolved. The germline CDR1 and CDR2 sequences are SGHNT and YYREEE (reference sequence). V was cut by 2 bases and J by 8 bases, with 16 bases left in between. CDR3 length: 14 amino acids.